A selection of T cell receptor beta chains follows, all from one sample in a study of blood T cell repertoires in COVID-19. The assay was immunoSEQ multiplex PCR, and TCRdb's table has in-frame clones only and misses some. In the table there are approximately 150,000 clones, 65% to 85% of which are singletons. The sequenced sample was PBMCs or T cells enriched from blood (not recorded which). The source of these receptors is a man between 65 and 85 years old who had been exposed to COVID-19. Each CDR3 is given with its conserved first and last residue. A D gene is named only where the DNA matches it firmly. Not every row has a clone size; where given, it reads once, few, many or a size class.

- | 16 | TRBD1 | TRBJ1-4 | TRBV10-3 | CAISEDTGGLNEKLFF | TGTGCCATCAGTGAGGACACAGGGGGACTTAATGAAAAACTGTTTTTT
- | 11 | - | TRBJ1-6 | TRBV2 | CASSVQSPLHF | TGTGCCAGCAGTGTCCAGTCACCCCTCCACTTT
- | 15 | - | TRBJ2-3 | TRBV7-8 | CASSFGDWSTDTQYF | TGTGCCAGCAGCTTCGGAGATTGGAGCACAGATACGCAGTATTTT
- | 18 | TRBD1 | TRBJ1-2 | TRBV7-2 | CASSPPGRQGPFNYGYTF | TGTGCCAGCAGCCCACCGGGTAGACAGGGCCCATTTAACTATGGCTACACCTTC
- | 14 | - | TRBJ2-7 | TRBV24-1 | CATMDSGPAREQYF | TGTGCCACCATGGACTCAGGACCTGCTCGCGAGCAGTACTTC
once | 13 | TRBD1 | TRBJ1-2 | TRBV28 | CASGGPGGYGYTF | TGTGCCAGCGGGGGTCCAGGGGGCTATGGCTACACCTTC
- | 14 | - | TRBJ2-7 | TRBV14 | CASSSRSWAGEQYF | TGTGCCAGCAGCTCAAGAAGCTGGGCTGGTGAGCAGTACTTC
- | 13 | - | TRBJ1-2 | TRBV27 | CASSLAGTSGYTF | TGTGCCAGCAGTTTAGCAGGGACTAGTGGCTACACCTTC
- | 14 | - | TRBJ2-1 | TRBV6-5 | CASTLPVDGNEQFF | TGTGCCAGCACCCTACCCGTTGATGGCAATGAGCAGTTCTTC
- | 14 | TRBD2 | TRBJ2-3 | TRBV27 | CAGTASGGEDTQYF | TGTGCCGGGACCGCCAGCGGGGGGGAAGATACGCAGTATTTT
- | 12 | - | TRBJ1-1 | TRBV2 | CASSGRGTEAFF | TGTGCCAGCAGTGGGAGGGGCACTGAAGCTTTCTTT
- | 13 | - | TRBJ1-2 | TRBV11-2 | CASSSSTDYGYTF | TGTGCCAGCAGCTCATCGACAGACTATGGCTACACCTTC
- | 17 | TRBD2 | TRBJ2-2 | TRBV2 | CASSGTSGGVKGGELFF | TGTGCCAGCTCCGGGACTAGCGGGGGGGTGAAGGGCGGGGAGCTGTTTTTT
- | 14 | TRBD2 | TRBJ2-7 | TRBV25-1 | CASLPSAGGYEQYF | TGTGCCAGCCTCCCCTCGGCGGGAGGCTACGAGCAGTACTTC